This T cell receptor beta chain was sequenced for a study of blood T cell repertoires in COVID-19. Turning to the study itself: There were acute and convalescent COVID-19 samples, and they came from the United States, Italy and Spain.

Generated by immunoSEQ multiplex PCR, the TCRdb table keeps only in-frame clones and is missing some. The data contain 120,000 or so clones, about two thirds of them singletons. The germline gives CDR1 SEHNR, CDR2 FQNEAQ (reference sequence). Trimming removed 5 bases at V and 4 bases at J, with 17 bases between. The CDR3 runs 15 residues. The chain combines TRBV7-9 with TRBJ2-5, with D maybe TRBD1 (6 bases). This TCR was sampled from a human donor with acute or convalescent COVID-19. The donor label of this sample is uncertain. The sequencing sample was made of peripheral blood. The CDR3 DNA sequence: TGTGCCAGCAGCCTTCTTCAGGGGCGGAGAGAGACCCAGTACTTC. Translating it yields CASSLLQGRRETQYF.